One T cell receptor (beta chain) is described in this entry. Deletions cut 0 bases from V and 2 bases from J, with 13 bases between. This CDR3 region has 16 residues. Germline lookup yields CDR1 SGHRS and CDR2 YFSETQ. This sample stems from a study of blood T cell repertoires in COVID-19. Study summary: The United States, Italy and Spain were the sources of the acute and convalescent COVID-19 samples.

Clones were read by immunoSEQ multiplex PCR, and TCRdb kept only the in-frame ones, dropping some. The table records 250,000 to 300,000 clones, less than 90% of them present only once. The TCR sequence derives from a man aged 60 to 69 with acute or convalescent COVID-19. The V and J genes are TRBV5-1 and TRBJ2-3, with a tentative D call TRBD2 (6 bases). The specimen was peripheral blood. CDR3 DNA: TGCGCCAGCAGCTTGGGGCGGGACGTGGCCACAGATACGCAGTATTTT. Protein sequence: CASSLGRDVATDTQYF.